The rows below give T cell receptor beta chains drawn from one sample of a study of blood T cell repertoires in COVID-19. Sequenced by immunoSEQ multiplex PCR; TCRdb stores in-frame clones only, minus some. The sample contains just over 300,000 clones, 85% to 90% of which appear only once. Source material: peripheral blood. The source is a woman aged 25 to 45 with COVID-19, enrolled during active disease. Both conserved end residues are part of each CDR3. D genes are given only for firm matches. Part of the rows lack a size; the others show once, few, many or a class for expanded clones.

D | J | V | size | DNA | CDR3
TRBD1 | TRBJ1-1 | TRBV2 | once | TGTGCCAGCACGGGACAGGGTAGGACTGAAGCTTTCTTT | CASTGQGRTEAFF
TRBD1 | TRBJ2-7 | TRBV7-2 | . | TGTGCCAGCAGCTTAGGCTCTGGGACAGTAACCTACGAGCAGTACTTC | CASSLGSGTVTYEQYF
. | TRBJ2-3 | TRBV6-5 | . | TGTGCCAGCAGTTCCAGTTCCTCGACAGGCACAGATACGCAGTATTTT | CASSSSSSTGTDTQYF
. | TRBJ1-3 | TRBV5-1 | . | TGCGCCAGCAGCTTGGGAGGGGGTACTGGAAACACCATATATTTT | CASSLGGGTGNTIYF
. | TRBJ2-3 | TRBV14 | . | TGTGCCAGCAGCCACGGGACTGCCCATACGCAGTATTTT | CASSHGTAHTQYF
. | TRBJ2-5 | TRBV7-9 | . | TGTGCCAGCAGCCAACAAGAGACCCAGTACTTC | CASSQQETQYF
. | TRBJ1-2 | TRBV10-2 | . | TGCGCCAGCAGTGCTCAGGCGATTCGAGGCTACACCTTC | CASSAQAIRGYTF
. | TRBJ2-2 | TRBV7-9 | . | TGTGCCATCGAGGTGGAAGGCACCGGGGAGCTGTTTTTT | CAIEVEGTGELFF
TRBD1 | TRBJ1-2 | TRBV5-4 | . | TGTGCCAGCAGATCGACAGGGGGCGCCTTCAACGGCTACACCTTC | CASRSTGGAFNGYTF
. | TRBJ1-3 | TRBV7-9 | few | TGTGCCAGCAGCTTATATAAGGATGCAGGCTCTGGAAACACCATATATTTT | CASSLYKDAGSGNTIYF
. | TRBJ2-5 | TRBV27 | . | TGTGCCAGCACCGTTGGGACACCCATCCGAGATACCCAGTACTTC | CASTVGTPIRDTQYF
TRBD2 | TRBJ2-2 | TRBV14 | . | TGTGCCAGCAGCCAAGAGGCGGGGGTAAACACCGGGGAGCTGTTTTTT | CASSQEAGVNTGELFF
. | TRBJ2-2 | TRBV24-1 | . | TGTGCCACCAGTGATTTGCCAGGGAACACCGGGGAGCTGTTTTTT | CATSDLPGNTGELFF
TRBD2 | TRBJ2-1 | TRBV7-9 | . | TGTGCCAGCAGCCTGACTAGCGGGGACAATGAGCAGTTCTTC | CASSLTSGDNEQFF
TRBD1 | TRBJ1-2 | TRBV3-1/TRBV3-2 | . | TGTGCCAGCAGCCAAGGACCCCGGACAGGGGGAAATGGCTACACCTTC | CASSQGPRTGGNGYTF
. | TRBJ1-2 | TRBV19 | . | TGTGCCAGTAGTATGTCTGGGCCCGTTAACTATGGCTACACCTTC | CASSMSGPVNYGYTF
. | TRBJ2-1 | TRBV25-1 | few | TGTGCCAGCAGTGAAACTAACCCTCCCTACAATGAGCAGTTCTTC | CASSETNPPYNEQFF
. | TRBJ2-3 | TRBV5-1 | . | TGCGCCAGCAGCGCAACAGGGACCACAGATACGCAGTATTTT | CASSATGTTDTQYF
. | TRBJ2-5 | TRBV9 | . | TGTGCCAGCAGCGTATTTGGACAGCTCCAAGAGACCCAGTACTTC | CASSVFGQLQETQYF
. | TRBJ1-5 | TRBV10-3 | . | TGTGCCATCCGGGACAAATCAAATCAGCCCCAGCATTTT | CAIRDKSNQPQHF
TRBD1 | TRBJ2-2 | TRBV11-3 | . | TGTGCCAGCAGCTTAGGACAGGGGCGGACCGGGGAGCTGTTTTTT | CASSLGQGRTGELFF
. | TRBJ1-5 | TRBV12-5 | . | TGTGCTAGTGGTTTGGCCCAGTACGTGGGGGCCGGCGGCAATCAGCCCCAGCATTTT | CASGLAQYVGAGGNQPQHF
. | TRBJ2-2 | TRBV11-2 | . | TGTGCCAGCACCTCGAGGGGGGGGCCTACGAACACCGGGGAGCTGTTTTTT | CASTSRGGPTNTGELFF
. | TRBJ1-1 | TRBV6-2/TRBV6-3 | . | TGTGCCAGCAGTTACCAGCCTCGTGCAGGGAACACTGAAGCTTTCTTT | CASSYQPRAGNTEAFF
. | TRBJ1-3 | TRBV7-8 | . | TGTGCCAGCAGCTCCCTCACGCTGGGGGCTCTTGGAAACACCATATATTTT | CASSSLTLGALGNTIYF
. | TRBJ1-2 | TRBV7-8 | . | TGTGCCAGCAGCCCTCGGGACACCGACTATGGCTACACCTTC | CASSPRDTDYGYTF
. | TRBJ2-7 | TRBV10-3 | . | TGTGCCATCGGGGACACTATTTCCTACGAGCAGTACTTC | CAIGDTISYEQYF